Below, one T cell receptor (beta chain) is given with its context. This clonotype was seen more than once but under ten times. The specificity of this receptor is unknown. Within one base of it there is no much larger clone, and no base qualities were kept. These data originate in a study of T cells after yellow fever vaccination (dated by TCRdb to between 2018 and 2020). With respect to the entire study: The SMART-Seq v4 Ultra Low Input RNA kit was used to prepare libraries from fractions with low cell numbers. To follow T-cell clones before and after primary and booster YFV17D yellow fever vaccination, bulk TCR alpha and beta repertoires were sequenced over time. Two healthy male donors, one aged 18 to 29 and one aged 30 to 40 years, were included in the cohort. Blood was collected at multiple timepoints before and after primary and secondary immunization, and bulk PBMC replicates and cell subsets were isolated. General findings and caveats noted by the study authors: A small share of clonotypes occurred in both CD4 and CD8 compartments, likely arising from convergent recombination. Compared with the primary T-cell response, the secondary T-cell response was weaker but faster, peaking on day 5 rather than day 15. After the booster, most clones that had expanded after primary vaccination were detected again (over 95% of CD4 and around 88% of CD8), suggesting broad maintenance of memory. Computational filtering was needed because FACS-sorted repertoires could contain abundant contaminating clonotypes from the bulk population. Because only a couple of donors were included in the study, the extent to which the findings can be generalized is limited.

The treatment or condition label for this specimen denotes: live attenuated yellow fever vaccine strain. At every blood-draw timepoint, two biological replicates of bulk PBMCs were collected. PBMCs were isolated from peripheral blood using a standard Ficoll-Paque protocol. RNA was extracted with TriZol from bulk PBMCs, CD4 and CD8 fractions, and dextramer-positive and dextramer-negative fractions. TCR cDNA was synthesized by 5'RACE template switching, which introduced a universal primer site and unique molecular identifiers. Priming of cDNA synthesis was performed from both the TCR alpha and TCR beta constant segments. Libraries were amplified in two PCR steps, with sample barcodes and sequencing adapters added in the second step. Sequencing of libraries was performed on Illumina HiSeq 2500 (2x100 bp) or NovaSeq (2x150 bp). The published analysis was carried out like this. Reads were demultiplexed and collapsed into UMI consensus sequences with MIGEC, and V(D)J alignment was performed with MiXCR. Using edgeR on replicate PBMC samples, clonotypes were called vaccine-responding if FDR was below 0.01 and the log2 fold change was above 5 up to day 15. Each bulk clonotype was labeled CD4 or CD8 based on which sequenced repertoire, CD4 or CD8, contained the clonotype at higher abundance. Clones were called with MiXCR by TCRdb after fastp trimmed the public reads at Q25, and only in-frame beta chains were retained. Rows matching on CDR3 protein sequence are summarized as one entry with the most common DNA and genes. It is TCRdb's table, rather than the study itself, that gives the V and J calls and clone size. The sample table lists just under 600,000 distinct CDR3 sequences, 13% of them with a count of one. Clones ranked in the top ten supply 11% to 15% of the sample.

Via the germline V gene (reference sequence), CDR1 is LNHDA and CDR2 SQIVND. The CDR3 contains 12 residues, cysteine and phenylalanine counted. The read is trimmed to its CDR3 DNA, 36 bases read in frame from base 1. Trimming removed 2 bases from V and 5 bases from J, leaving 4 bases between the germline ends. The starting material was PBMCs, obtained on the day of the yellow fever booster vaccination. The sequence joins TRBV19 to TRBJ2-1; the D gene identity is not certain. The source of this sequence is a man aged 25-45 years who received the YFV17D yellow fever vaccine. The bases read TGTGCCAGTAGTATATGGGACAATGAGCAGTTCTTC. It is translated as CASSIWDNEQFF. Extended through the reference TRBV19 and TRBJ2-1 proteins, this CDR3 yields the full variable domain: DGGITQSPKYLFRKEGQNVTLSCEQNLNHDAMYWYRQDPGQGLRLIYYSQIVNDFQKGDIAEGYSVSREKKESFPLTVTSAQKNPTAFYLCASSIWDNEQFFGPGTRLTVL.